There are many counts of the clone carrying this T cell receptor (beta chain). The sample belongs to a study of human T cells and chemical hapten exposure. The library attached unique molecular identifiers to individual cDNA molecules. TCRdb analysed the RACE reads with MiXCR anew, one entry per CDR3 protein. The sample lists tens of thousands of distinct CDR3 sequences; 9.5% to 10% were seen once. There are 12 residues in the CDR3. Germline-derived CDR1 and CDR2 are MNHNS and SASEGT. Trimming pared 3 bases from V and 4 bases from J, leaving 7 bases between. Time point given: pre-sensitization, week 0. Treatment specified: therapeutic diphenylcyclopropenone sensitization with weekly scalp DPC. The study extracted total RNA from unfractionated whole blood. Donors were 18 to 70-year-old alopecia patients suitable for DPC.

The source material was whole blood, sampled in connection with sensitization to the hapten diphenylcyclopropenone (DPC). V gene TRBV6-1 combines with J gene TRBJ2-7; no clear D gene. The receptor comes from a woman between 25 and 40 years old with alopecia areata. Some clones in this sample may be carry-over from other donors' samples. The CDR3 DNA is TGTGCCAGCAGTGATCAGTATTACGAGCAGTACTTC. Protein: CASSDQYYEQYF.